This TCR beta chain is drawn from a study of T cells after posttransplantation cyclophosphamide. Broader study findings: Donor-recipient repertoire similarity was low at 1-2 months, rising over year one. Tissue-infiltrating T cells from skin or gut overlapped little with blood T cells. Recipient CMV seropositivity and CMV reactivation strongly tracked TRB clonality.

This clone has a count of ten or more. Its specificity is not known. Treatment was busulfan-fludarabine conditioning, a marrow graft, and cyclophosphamide on days +3 and +4. Repertoires were generated with immunoSEQ multiplex PCR, while TCRdb's copy carries only in-frame clones and drops some. The repertoire has about 12,000 clones, none seen only once; the ten largest take roughly 25%. The clonotype originates from a female patient in her thirties or forties who received an allogeneic stem cell transplant from an unrelated donor, was CMV-positive, and had acute GVHD only. Some of the T cells might come from the graft donor. The source material was PBMCs, sampled after allogeneic stem cell transplant with posttransplant cyclophosphamide.

This chain's CDR3 is CSVAGGASNTEAFF. CDR3 bases: TGCAGCGTTGCTGGAGGGGCTTCAAACACTGAAGCTTTCTTT. The chain combines TRBV29-1 with TRBJ1-1; possibly TRBD1 for D (5 bases). Trimming removed 4 bases from V and 2 bases from J, with 14 bases in between. The CDR3 runs to 14 residues. CDR1 SQVTM and CDR2 ANQGSEA come from the germline V gene.